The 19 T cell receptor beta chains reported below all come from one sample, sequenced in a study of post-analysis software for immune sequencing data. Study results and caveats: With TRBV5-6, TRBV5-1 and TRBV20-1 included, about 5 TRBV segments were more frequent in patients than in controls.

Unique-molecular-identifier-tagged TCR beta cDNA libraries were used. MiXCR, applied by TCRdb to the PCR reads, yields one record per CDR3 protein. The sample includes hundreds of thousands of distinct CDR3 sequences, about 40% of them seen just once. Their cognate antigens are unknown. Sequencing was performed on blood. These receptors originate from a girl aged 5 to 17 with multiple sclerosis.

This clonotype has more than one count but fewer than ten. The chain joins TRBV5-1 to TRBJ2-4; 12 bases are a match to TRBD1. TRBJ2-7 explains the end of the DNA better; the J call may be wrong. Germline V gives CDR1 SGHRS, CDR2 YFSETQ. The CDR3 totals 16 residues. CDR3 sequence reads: CASSLGPGTGGDEQYF. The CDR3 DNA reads TGCGCCAGCAGCTTGGGACCCGGGACAGGGGGCGACGAGCAGTACTTC.

Here the CDR3 DNA reads TGCAGTGCTAGAGATTGGCTAGCTCGGGGAGAGACCCAGTACTTC. It codes for CSARDWLARGETQYF. The chain carries TRBV20-1 and TRBJ2-5, with D tentatively TRBD2 (5 bases). Germline loops: CDR1 DFQATT, CDR2 SNEGSKA (reference sequence). V shed 0 bases and J shed 4 bases, with 15 bases lying between them. The CDR3 consists of 15 residues.

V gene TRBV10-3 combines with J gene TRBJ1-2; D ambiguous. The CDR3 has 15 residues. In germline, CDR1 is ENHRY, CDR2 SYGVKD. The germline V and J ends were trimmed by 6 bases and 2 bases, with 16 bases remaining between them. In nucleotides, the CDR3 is TGTGCCATCAGCGCACTCCCCCTGAACAACTATGGCTACACCTTC. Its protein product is CAISALPLNNYGYTF.

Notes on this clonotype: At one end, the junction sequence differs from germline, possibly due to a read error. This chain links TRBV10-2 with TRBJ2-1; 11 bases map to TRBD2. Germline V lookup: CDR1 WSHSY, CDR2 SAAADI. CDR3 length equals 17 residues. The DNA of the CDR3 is TGCGCCAGCAGCAAATACGCCGGGACTAGCGGCCACAATAAGCAGTTCTTC. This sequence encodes CASSKYAGTSGHNKQFF.

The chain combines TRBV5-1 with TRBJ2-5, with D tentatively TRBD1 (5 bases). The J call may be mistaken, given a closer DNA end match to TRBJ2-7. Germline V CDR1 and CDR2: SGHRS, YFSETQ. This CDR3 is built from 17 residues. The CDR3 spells CASSLSGGSGRIDEQYF. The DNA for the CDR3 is TGCGCCAGCAGCCTGTCCGGTGGGTCAGGGCGTATAGACGAGCAGTACTTC.

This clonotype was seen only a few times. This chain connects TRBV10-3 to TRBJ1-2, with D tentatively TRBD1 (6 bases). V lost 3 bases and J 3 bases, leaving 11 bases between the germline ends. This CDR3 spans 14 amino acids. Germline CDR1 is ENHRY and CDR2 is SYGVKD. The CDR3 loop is CAISEKGGDYGYTF. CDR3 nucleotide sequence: TGTGCCATCAGTGAAAAGGGGGGCGACTATGGCTACACCTTC.

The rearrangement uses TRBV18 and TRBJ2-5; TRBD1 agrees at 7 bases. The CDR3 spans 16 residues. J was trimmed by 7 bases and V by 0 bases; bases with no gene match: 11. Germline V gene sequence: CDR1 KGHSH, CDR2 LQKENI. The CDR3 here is CASSPPNRTGPWTQYF. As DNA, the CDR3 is TGTGCCAGCTCACCACCGAACAGGACAGGACCTTGGACCCAGTACTTC.

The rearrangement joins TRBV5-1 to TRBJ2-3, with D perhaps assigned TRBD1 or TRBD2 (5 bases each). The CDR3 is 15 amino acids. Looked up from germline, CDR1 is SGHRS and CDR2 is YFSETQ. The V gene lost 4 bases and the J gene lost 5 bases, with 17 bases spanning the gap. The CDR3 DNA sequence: TGCGCCAGCAGCCTGGGACGGAGGTCGGGAGATACGCAGTATTTT. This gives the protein CASSLGRRSGDTQYF.

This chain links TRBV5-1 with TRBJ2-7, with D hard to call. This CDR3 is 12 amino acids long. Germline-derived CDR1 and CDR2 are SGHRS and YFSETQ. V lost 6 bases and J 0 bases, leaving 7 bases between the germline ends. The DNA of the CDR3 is TGCGCCAGCAAGGCGGCCTCCTACGAGCAGTACTTC. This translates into CASKAASYEQYF.

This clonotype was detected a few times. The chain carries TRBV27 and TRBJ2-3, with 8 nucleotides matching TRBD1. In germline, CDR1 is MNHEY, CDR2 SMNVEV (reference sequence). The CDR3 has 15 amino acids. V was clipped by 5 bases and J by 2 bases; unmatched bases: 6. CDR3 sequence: CASSAGQGITDTQYF. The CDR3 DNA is TGTGCCAGCAGTGCCGGACAGGGTATCACAGATACGCAGTATTTT.

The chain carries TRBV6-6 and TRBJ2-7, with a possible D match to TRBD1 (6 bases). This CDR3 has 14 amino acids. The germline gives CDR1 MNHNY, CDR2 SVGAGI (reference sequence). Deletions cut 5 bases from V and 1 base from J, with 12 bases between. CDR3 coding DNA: TGTGCCAGCAGTACGACTGGGACATCCTACGAGCAGTACTTC. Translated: CASSTTGTSYEQYF.

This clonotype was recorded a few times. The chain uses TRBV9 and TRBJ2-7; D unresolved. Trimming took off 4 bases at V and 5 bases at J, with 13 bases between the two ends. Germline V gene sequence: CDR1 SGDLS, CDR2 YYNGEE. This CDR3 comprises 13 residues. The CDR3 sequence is CASSPSPFDEQYF. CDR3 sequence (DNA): TGTGCCAGCAGCCCCTCCCCCTTCGACGAGCAGTACTTC.

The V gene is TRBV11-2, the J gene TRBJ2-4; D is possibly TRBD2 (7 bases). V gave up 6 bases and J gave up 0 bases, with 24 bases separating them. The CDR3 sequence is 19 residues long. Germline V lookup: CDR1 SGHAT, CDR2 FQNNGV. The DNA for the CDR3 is TGTGCCAGCAGTCTTAGGGGGGGCGGGACACAGCTAGCCAAAAACATTCAGTACTTC. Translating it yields CASSLRGGGTQLAKNIQYF.

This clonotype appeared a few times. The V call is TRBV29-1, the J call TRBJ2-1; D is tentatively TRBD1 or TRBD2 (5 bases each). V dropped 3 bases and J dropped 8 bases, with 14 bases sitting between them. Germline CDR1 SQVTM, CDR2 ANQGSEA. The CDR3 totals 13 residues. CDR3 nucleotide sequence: TGCAGCGTTGAGGGGGACCTCGGTTATGAGCAGTTCTTC. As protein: CSVEGDLGYEQFF.

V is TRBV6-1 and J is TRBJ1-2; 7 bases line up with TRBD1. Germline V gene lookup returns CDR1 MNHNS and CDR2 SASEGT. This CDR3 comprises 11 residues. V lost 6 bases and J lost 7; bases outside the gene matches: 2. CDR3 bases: TGTGCCAGCAGGTGGGACAGTGGCTACACCTTC. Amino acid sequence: CASRWDSGYTF.

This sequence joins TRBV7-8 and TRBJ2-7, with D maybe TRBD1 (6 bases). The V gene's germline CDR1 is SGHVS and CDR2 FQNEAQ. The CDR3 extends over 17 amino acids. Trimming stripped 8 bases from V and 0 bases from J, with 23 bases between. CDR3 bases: TGTGCCAGCTCTTCCCAGGGGTGGAAACAGGGCTCCTACGAGCAGTACTTC. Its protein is CASSSQGWKQGSYEQYF.

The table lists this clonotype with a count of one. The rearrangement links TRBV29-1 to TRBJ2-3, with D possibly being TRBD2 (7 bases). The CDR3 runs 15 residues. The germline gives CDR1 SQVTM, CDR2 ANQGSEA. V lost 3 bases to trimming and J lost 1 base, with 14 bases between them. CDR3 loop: CSVEGAGARTDTQYF. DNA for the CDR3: TGCAGCGTTGAGGGGGCGGGGGCCCGCACAGATACGCAGTATTTT.

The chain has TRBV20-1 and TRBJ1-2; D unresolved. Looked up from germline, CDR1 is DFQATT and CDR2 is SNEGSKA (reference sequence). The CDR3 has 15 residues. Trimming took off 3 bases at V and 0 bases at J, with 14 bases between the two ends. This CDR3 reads CSAREILQSNYGYTF. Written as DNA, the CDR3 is TGCAGTGCTAGGGAGATTCTACAGTCTAACTATGGCTACACCTTC.

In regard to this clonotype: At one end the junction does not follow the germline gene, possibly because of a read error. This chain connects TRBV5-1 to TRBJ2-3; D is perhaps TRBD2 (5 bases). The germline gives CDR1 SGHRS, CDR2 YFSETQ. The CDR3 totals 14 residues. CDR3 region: CASGLQRGTDTQYF. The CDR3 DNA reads TGCGCCAGCGGCTTGCAGAGGGGCACAGATACGCAGTATTTT.